This T cell receptor (beta chain) was identified during a study of shared clonotypes between healthy human individuals (TCRdb year 2020). As for the study more broadly: Three men and two women, aged 18 to 49 years, made up the cohort. To increase sequencing depth and limit assay-specific biases, different laboratories used diverse techniques to prepare libraries and sequence TCR repertoires. Leukapheresis yielded between about 0.94 and 8.9 billion PBMCs per donor. To estimate repertoire size and how much clonotype sharing occurs between individuals, the study deeply sequenced the blood TCR repertoires of 4 to 6 healthy adults. For each donor, CD4 naive and CD4 memory were each run on three plates, CD8 naive on two plates, and CD8 memory on one plate.

Relative to germline, V is missing 4 bases and J is missing 2 bases, with 10 bases of the junction outside any gene match. There are 17 amino acids in the CDR3, from cysteine to phenylalanine inclusive. This entry keeps only the CDR3 DNA: 51 bases, framed from base 1. Based on the germline V gene, the CDR1 and CDR2 sequences are LGHNA and YSLEER. Regarding this clone: No antigen is known for it. No base qualities exist here, and no much larger clone lies one base off it.

What the work shows at the level of the full study, not this receptor alone: Larger estimated clonotype richness was generally found for naive subsets than for memory subsets. Compared with non-shared clonotypes, the clonotypes found in all four sorted-subset donors had higher generation probabilities. Even with the large sequencing depth, rarefaction of the sorted-subset datasets indicated that sequencing was incomplete. Based on pairwise subsampling, the degree of clonotype sharing among donors was expected to be affected by sequencing depth. Because the study included a small number of donors, the genetic and exposure-history diversity represented was limited. About 4.5% of naive CD4, around 4% of naive CD8, around 2.3% of memory CD4, and approximately 0.4% of memory CD8 clonotypes were shared across several donors. Sampling was restricted to blood, and TCR repertoires in tissues likely differ from the TCR repertoires found in blood.

TCR CDR3 regions were amplified from genomic DNA by multiplex PCR using the deep immunoSEQ assay. Genomic DNA extracted from each cell subset was distributed evenly over all wells of several immunoSEQ 96-well plates, and each plate served as one replicate. Each replicate PCR for sorted subsets received about 200 ng genomic DNA, equal to about 29,000 T cell genomes. The purified libraries were quantified using a Qubit 3.0 fluorometer, sized with a Bioanalyzer 2100, and then quantified again using the KAPA Library Quantification kit. Every immunoSEQ 96-well plate was sequenced on a separate single-read 150-cycle Illumina NextSeq 550 flow cell. Turning to the authors' computational methods: Because the immunoSEQ output held only junctional sequences and lacked quality scores, the filtering could not match the filtering applied to full-length reads. Sequences were annotated with PyIR, a Python wrapper for IgBLAST v1.9, using IMGT germline references to assign V/J genes and CDR3. Reads with weak V/J assignments (E-value above 1e-6), missing CDR3, stop codons, out-of-frame junctions, or ambiguous translated residues were removed. V3J clonotypes were defined as sequences sharing the same inferred V gene, J gene, and CDR3 amino acid sequence. The percentage overlap between two repertoires was calculated by dividing the number of shared unique clonotypes by the size of the smaller repertoire. Three approaches were used to assess repertoire richness: RTK rarefaction, the Chao1 estimator, and Recon v2.1 estimates of unobserved clonotypes. Generation probabilities were computed with OLGA for all TCRbeta clonotypes obtained by the gDNA method from four donors. TCRdb mirrors the immuneACCESS table, restricted to in-frame sequences. Some clones are absent from its copies; in checked studies, under half trace to an unresolved V gene, and the reason for the others is unknown. The V and J calls and clone size are taken from that table; D and trimming were inferred from the DNA. The sample data list some 1,400,000 clones, and around 95% of these were observed just once. Roughly 1.2% of the sample comes from the top ten.

The donors were healthy, HIV-negative adults who had no recently reported acute infections or vaccinations. Every donor was a Caucasian adult residing in Nashville, Tennessee, USA. CD4+ T cells were enriched by magnetic negative selection, after which naive cells were positively selected on CD45RA and the negative fraction was taken as the memory subset. After blood collection by leukapheresis, PBMCs were isolated using Ficoll-Histopaque density gradient centrifugation and then cryopreserved in the vapor phase of liquid nitrogen. Analytical flow cytometry was used to check the purity and quantity of every magnetically sorted T cell population. Genomic DNA was isolated from every sorted fraction and measured by UV absorbance on a Nanodrop 2000c.

The chain employs TRBV4-3 and TRBJ2-2; TRBD1 matches 7 bases in the middle. The source material was naive CD4+ T cells sorted from blood. The cell subset or site tag for this specimen amounts to: CD45RA+ positively selected. The clonotype comes from a young man in good health. The CDR3 protein: CASSRMAGTENTGELFF. The DNA sequence is as follows: TGCGCCAGCAGCCGCATGGCCGGGACAGAAAACACCGGGGAGCTGTTTTTT.